A single sample gave rise to the 15 T cell receptor beta chains below, sequenced in a study of T cells after yellow fever vaccination. MiXCR, run by TCRdb on the 5' RACE reads, gives a single entry per CDR3 protein. The table shows approximately 510,000 distinct CDR3 sequences, with less than 25% occurring only once. The sequences come from PBMCs, collected 20 to 25 days after the first yellow fever vaccination. The receptors were sampled from a man younger than 35 who received the YFV17D yellow fever vaccine.

The V gene is TRBV5-1, the J gene TRBJ2-6; perhaps TRBD2 as D (5 bases). The CDR3 loop spans 19 amino acids. Trimming took 4 bases from V and 0 from J, leaving 20 bases between them. Germline V gene sequence: CDR1 SGHRS, CDR2 YFSETQ. CDR3 sequence (DNA): TGCGCCAGCAGCCGGGGTATAGGACGGAGAAGCTCTGGGGCCAACGTCCTGACTTTC. It yields the protein CASSRGIGRRSSGANVLTF.

This chain connects TRBV4-1 to TRBJ2-3, with 10 bases identical to TRBD1. J lost 0 bases, V lost 4 bases, and 10 bases had no gene match. This CDR3 spans 18 amino acids. The germline CDR1 and CDR2 sequences are MGHRA and YSYEKL. CDR3 coding DNA: TGCGCCAGCAGCCGTCATCCGGGACAGGGGTCTAGCACAGATACGCAGTATTTT. Its translation: CASSRHPGQGSSTDTQYF.

This clonotype appeared a few times. This sequence joins TRBV7-2 and TRBJ1-2, with no clear D. The length of the CDR3 is 15 residues. Germline V CDR1 and CDR2: SGHTA, FQGNSA. Trimming stripped 1 base from V and 4 bases from J, with 13 bases between. The CDR3 reads CASSLESVRSYGYTF. CDR3 in DNA: TGTGCCAGCAGCTTAGAATCCGTGAGGTCCTATGGCTACACCTTC.

This chain links TRBV12-3 or TRBV12-4 with TRBJ1-1; 7 nucleotides agree with TRBD1. Unmatched junction bases numbered 8, after V lost 3 bases and J lost 7 bases. The CDR3 has 14 amino acids. In nucleotides, the CDR3 is TGTGCCAGCAGTTTGGTCCCAGGGGGGAGTGAAGCTTTCTTT. Its protein product is CASSLVPGGSEAFF.

This clonotype was observed many times. The chain has TRBV20-1 and TRBJ1-4; D is possibly TRBD1 (5 bases). The CDR3 length is 15 residues. Germline CDR1 reads DFQATT; CDR2 reads SNEGSKA (reference sequence). Trimming pared 3 bases from V and 8 bases from J, leaving 19 bases between. CDR3 nucleotides: TGCAGTGCTAGCGACCCTGGGACCTTCAGCGAAAAACTGTTTTTT. Its protein product is CSASDPGTFSEKLFF.

The chain employs TRBV15 and TRBJ1-6; 7 positions agree with TRBD1. This CDR3 is 16 amino acids long. The V and J ends lost 0 bases and 6 bases, in that order; junction bases with no gene match: 5. Per germline, CDR1 LNHNV and CDR2 YYDKDF (reference sequence). In nucleotides, the CDR3 is TGTGCCACCAGCAGAGAATATACAGGGGTTAATTCACCCCTCCACTTT. It encodes CATSREYTGVNSPLHF.

This chain links TRBV7-6 with TRBJ2-7; 9 bases are a match to TRBD2. There are 14 residues in the CDR3. Germline assignment: CDR1 SGHVS and CDR2 FNYEAQ. With V trimmed by 4 bases and J by 5 bases, 6 bases remained unmatched. The DNA for the CDR3 is TGTGCCAGCAGCTCAGGCGGGGGGGCCGACGAGCAGTACTTC. The encoded protein is CASSSGGGADEQYF.

V gene TRBV7-2 combines with J gene TRBJ2-7; tentatively, D is TRBD2 (6 bases). V lost 1 base and J lost 5, with 9 bases in between. There are 13 residues in the CDR3. CDR1 and CDR2 from the germline V gene are SGHTA and FQGNSA. The CDR3 spells CASSLVSGDEQYF. CDR3 bases: TGTGCCAGCAGCTTAGTCTCGGGGGACGAGCAGTACTTC.

This clonotype was recorded a few times. V is TRBV6-1 and J is TRBJ2-3; D is possibly TRBD2 (6 bases). V was pared by 8 bases and J by 2 bases, with 14 bases between. Germline CDR1 MNHNS, CDR2 SASEGT. The CDR3 is 14 amino acids. CDR3 coding DNA: TGTGCCAGCGGAACTAGCCACTACACAGATACGCAGTATTTT. Encoded protein: CASGTSHYTDTQYF.

The sample holds a few counts of this clonotype. The rearrangement links TRBV20-1 to TRBJ2-4; D gene unclear. Germline V lookup: CDR1 DFQATT, CDR2 SNEGSKA (reference sequence). V lost 7 bases and J lost 0, with 10 bases in between. This CDR3 region has 13 residues. CDR3 loop: CSVRSEAKNIQYF. CDR3 bases: TGCAGTGTTCGGTCGGAAGCCAAAAACATTCAGTACTTC.

This clonotype showed up just a few times. The genes are TRBV5-1 and TRBJ2-7; 7 bases map to TRBD2. The CDR3 contains 12 residues. Germline V lookup: CDR1 SGHRS, CDR2 YFSETQ. With V trimmed by 7 bases and J by 4 bases, 5 bases remained unmatched. The CDR3 loop is CASYGGGYEQYF. The CDR3 region has the DNA TGCGCCAGCTACGGGGGAGGGTACGAGCAGTACTTC.

This chain connects TRBV24-1 to TRBJ2-1, with 11 bases aligning to TRBD1. The CDR3 is 13 residues long. CDR1 is KGHDR, CDR2 SFDVKD, per germline. With V trimmed by 9 bases and J by 8 bases, 5 bases remained unmatched. The DNA of the CDR3 is TGTGCCACCGGACAGGGGGCAATTCATGAGCAGTTCTTC. Translated, it gives CATGQGAIHEQFF.

This chain links TRBV4-2 with TRBJ2-2; 10 nucleotides match TRBD1. The V gene end was trimmed by 4 bases and the J gene end by 6 bases; junction bases not matched to a gene: 17. The CDR3 is 19 amino acids. From germline, CDR1 is LGHNA and CDR2 YNFKEQ. CDR3 residues: CASSPVPATGTGVSGELFF. DNA of the CDR3: TGTGCCAGCAGCCCCGTACCTGCTACCGGGACAGGGGTTTCCGGGGAGCTGTTTTTT.

This chain connects TRBV5-4 to TRBJ2-3, with 8 bases identical to TRBD2. Trimming at V came to 0 bases and at J to 7 bases, leaving 7 bases not matched to a gene. This CDR3 has 15 residues. Germline V CDR1 and CDR2: SGHNT, YYREEE (reference sequence). CDR3 residues: CASSLDGGGRNTQYF. DNA of the CDR3: TGTGCCAGCAGCTTGGACGGGGGGGGCCGGAATACGCAGTATTTT.

This clonotype was seen ten or more times. The chain uses TRBV5-1 and TRBJ2-2; maybe TRBD1 (5 bases). CDR1 SGHRS and CDR2 YFSETQ come from the germline V gene. This CDR3 is 14 amino acids long. V lost 2 bases and J 7 bases, leaving 12 bases between the germline ends. CDR3 protein: CASSFSQGGGELFF. The CDR3 nucleotides are TGCGCCAGCAGCTTCTCGCAGGGCGGCGGGGAGCTGTTTTTT.